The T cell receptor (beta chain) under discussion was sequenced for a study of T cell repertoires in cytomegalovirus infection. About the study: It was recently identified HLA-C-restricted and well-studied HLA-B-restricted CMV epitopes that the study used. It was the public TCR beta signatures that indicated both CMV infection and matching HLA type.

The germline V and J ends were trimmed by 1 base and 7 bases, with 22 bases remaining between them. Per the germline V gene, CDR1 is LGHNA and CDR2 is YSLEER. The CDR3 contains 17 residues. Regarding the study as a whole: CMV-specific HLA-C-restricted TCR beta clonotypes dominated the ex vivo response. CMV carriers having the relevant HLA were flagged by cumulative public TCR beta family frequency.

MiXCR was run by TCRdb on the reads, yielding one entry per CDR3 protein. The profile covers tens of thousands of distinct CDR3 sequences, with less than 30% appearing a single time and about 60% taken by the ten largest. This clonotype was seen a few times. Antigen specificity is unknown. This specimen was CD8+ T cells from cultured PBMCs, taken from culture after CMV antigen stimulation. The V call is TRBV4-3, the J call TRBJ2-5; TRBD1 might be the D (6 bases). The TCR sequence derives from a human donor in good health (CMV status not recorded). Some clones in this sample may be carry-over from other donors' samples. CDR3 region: CASSQVAQGGPRATQYF. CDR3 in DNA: TGCGCCAGCAGCCAAGTTGCACAGGGTGGACCTAGGGCGACCCAGTACTTC.